Listed here are 30 T cell receptor beta chains from one sample, sequenced in a study of blood T cells in healthy people across ages. Using a J-beta primer mix together with a sample-barcoded 5' primer, a second PCR was run for roughly 6 to 12 cycles. TCRdb reprocessed the 5' RACE reads via MiXCR and lists one record per CDR3 protein. The sample gives about 1,000,000 distinct CDR3 sequences, 45% of which show up once; about 20% is in the top ten. The source material was blood. These receptors were obtained from a woman aged 55 to 70 in good health.

This clonotype was counted between two and nine times. Compared with germline, one end of the junction differs, possibly owing to a read error. V usage is TRBV2 and J usage is TRBJ1-2; weak D call: TRBD1 (6 bases). The length of the CDR3 is 13 residues. In germline, CDR1 is SNHLY, CDR2 FYNNEI. The CDR3 reads CASSEMGHYSYTF. The CDR3 DNA follows: TGTGCCAGCAGTGAAATGGGACACTATAGCTACACCTTC.

V and J are TRBV12-3 or TRBV12-4 and TRBJ1-5; no clear D. The V and J ends lost 5 bases and 0 bases respectively, with 11 bases between them. The CDR3 consists of 15 residues. The CDR3 reads CASSAKRASNQPQHF. The CDR3 DNA reads as TGTGCCAGCAGTGCGAAACGGGCTAGCAATCAGCCCCAGCATTTT.

The J gene is TRBJ2-5, the V gene TRBV6-5; tentatively, D is TRBD1 (6 bases). Per the germline V gene, CDR1 is MNHEY and CDR2 is SVGAGI. The CDR3 is made up of 12 amino acids. The V gene lost 6 bases and the J gene lost 3 bases, with 8 bases spanning the gap. The CDR3 DNA reads as TGTGCCAGCAGGGGGGCAGAAGAGACCCAGTACTTC. Translation: CASRGAEETQYF.

The chain uses TRBV7-9 and TRBJ1-2; D may be TRBD1 (6 bases). Trimming removed 0 bases at V and 6 bases at J, with 14 bases between. This CDR3 is 15 amino acids long. Germline CDR1 SEHNR, CDR2 FQNEAQ (reference sequence). The DNA of the CDR3 is TGTGCCAGCAGCTTAGCGGAGGGGACACCCGATGGCTACACCTTC. Translating gives CASSLAEGTPDGYTF.

The V gene is TRBV14, the J gene TRBJ2-5, with D maybe TRBD1 (6 bases). CDR3 length equals 16 residues. V lost 0 bases and J 5 bases, leaving 16 bases between the germline ends. The germline CDR1 and CDR2 sequences are SGHDN and FVKESK. This CDR3 is CASSQDLPGEGETQYF. The CDR3 nucleotides read TGTGCCAGCAGCCAAGATCTTCCAGGGGAAGGCGAGACCCAGTACTTC.

The chain is built from TRBV12-5 and TRBJ1-2; D gene ambiguous. Trimming cost V 1 base and J 5 bases, with 11 bases left between them. This CDR3 spans 14 amino acids. Germline CDR1 reads LGHNT; CDR2 reads FRNRAP. The chain's CDR3 is CASGLGAGPYGYTF. Here the CDR3 DNA reads TGTGCTAGTGGTTTGGGGGCAGGCCCTTATGGCTACACCTTC.

This clonotype was counted only a few times. The chain couples TRBV18 to TRBJ2-6; 7 bases agree with TRBD1. J lost 4 bases, V lost 3 bases, and 6 bases had no gene match. This CDR3 comprises 16 residues. Germline values: CDR1 KGHSH, CDR2 LQKENI. CDR3 sequence (DNA): TGTGCCAGCTCACCGGGACAGTGGATGGGGGCCAACGTCCTGACTTTC. Translation: CASSPGQWMGANVLTF.

This chain connects TRBV6-1 to TRBJ2-5; TRBD2 might be the D (6 bases). V lost 2 bases to trimming and J lost 5 bases, with 12 bases between them. The CDR3 consists of 14 residues. CDR1 MNHNS and CDR2 SASEGT come from the germline V gene. The CDR3 DNA reads as TGTGCCAGCAGTGAACCGGGAGCGGCTGAGACCCAGTACTTC. This encodes CASSEPGAAETQYF.

The gene calls are TRBV3-1 and TRBJ2-7, with TRBD2 as a possible D gene (6 bases). V lost 4 bases to trimming and J lost 3 bases, with 19 bases between them. This CDR3 contains 16 residues. Looked up from germline, CDR1 is LGHDT and CDR2 is YNNKEL (reference sequence). The CDR3 is CASSPQRSGLIYEQYF. CDR3 DNA sequence: TGTGCCAGCAGCCCCCAGAGGTCGGGACTCATCTACGAGCAGTACTTC.

This clonotype was detected a few times. The chain couples TRBV6-5 to TRBJ2-1, with a tentative D call TRBD1 (6 bases). Germline CDR1 reads MNHEY; CDR2 reads SVGAGI. Trimming took 5 bases from V and 0 from J, leaving 11 bases between them. The CDR3 consists of 15 residues. This CDR3 is CASSQTGPSYNEQFF. CDR3 bases: TGTGCCAGCAGTCAAACAGGGCCCTCCTACAATGAGCAGTTCTTC.

The chain recombines TRBV29-1 with TRBJ2-1; a weak D match, TRBD1 (5 bases). Germline-derived CDR1 and CDR2 are SQVTM and ANQGSEA. Trimming cost V 0 bases and J 8 bases, with 8 bases left between them. The CDR3 sequence is 12 residues long. CDR3 in DNA: TGCAGCGTTGAAGACAGGGTGCATGAGCAGTTCTTC. It encodes CSVEDRVHEQFF.

V usage is TRBV6-6 and J usage is TRBJ1-1; D might be TRBD1 (5 bases). V gave up 8 bases and J gave up 1 base, with 11 bases separating them. Looked up from germline, CDR1 is MNHNY and CDR2 is SVGAGI (reference sequence). The CDR3 contains 13 residues. The CDR3: CASGKGQNTEAFF. Here the CDR3 DNA reads TGTGCCAGCGGGAAAGGACAGAACACTGAAGCTTTCTTT.

This chain joins TRBV12-3 or TRBV12-4 and TRBJ2-7, with 9 nucleotides matching TRBD1. The J segment lost 7 bases and the V segment lost 6 bases, leaving 13 bases of the junction unmatched. This CDR3 contains 15 residues. CDR3 coding DNA: TGTGCCAGCAGATCGACAGGGGGATACCACAATGAGCAGTACTTC. This sequence encodes CASRSTGGYHNEQYF.

This clonotype has a count of ten or more. The chain carries TRBV9 and TRBJ2-3; D uncertain. Trimming left V 0 bases short and J 1 base short, with 9 bases between. Germline loops: CDR1 SGDLS, CDR2 YYNGEE. The length of the CDR3 is 15 residues. CDR3 in amino acids: CASSVAISRTDTQYF. CDR3 nucleotides: TGTGCCAGCAGCGTAGCGATCAGCCGCACAGATACGCAGTATTTT.

This chain connects TRBV2 to TRBJ2-2; D is undetermined. The CDR3 runs 15 residues. CDR1 SNHLY and CDR2 FYNNEI come from the germline V gene. V was cut by 3 bases and J by 0 bases, with 8 bases left in between. CDR3 region: CASSEGRPNTGELFF. The CDR3 region has the DNA TGTGCCAGCAGTGAGGGCAGACCGAACACCGGGGAGCTGTTTTTT. Complete variable domain (other parts from reference TRBV2 and TRBJ2-2): EPEVTQTPSHQVTQMGQEVILRCVPISNHLYFYWYRQILGQKVEFLVSFYNNEISEKSEIFDDQFSVERPDGSNFTLKIRSTKLEDSAMYFCASSEGRPNTGELFFGEGSRLTVL.

In this sample, this clonotype turned up a few times. V usage is TRBV10-1 and J usage is TRBJ2-7; no reliable D call. The end of the DNA is better explained by TRBJ2-5, so the J call may be wrong. The CDR3 has 13 amino acids. Germline values: CDR1 WNHNN, CDR2 SYGVQD (reference sequence). The DNA for the CDR3 is TGCGCCAGCAGTGGTCAGGACGACAAGACCCAGTACTTC. This gives the protein CASSGQDDKTQYF.

This clonotype has a handful of counts. The DNA for the CDR3 is TGTGCCAGCAAGGGTCGGATAAACGAGCAGTACTTC. It translates to CASKGRINEQYF. The chain links TRBV2 to TRBJ2-7; D call uncertain. CDR1 and CDR2 from the germline V gene are SNHLY and FYNNEI. With 7 bases removed from V and 5 bases from J, the gap between germline ends came to 12 bases. The CDR3 sequence is 12 residues long.

This clonotype was found once. The chain has TRBV7-9 and TRBJ1-1; D not resolved. V lost 5 bases and J lost 0, with 16 bases in between. The CDR3 loop spans 16 amino acids. Germline V lookup: CDR1 SEHNR, CDR2 FQNEAQ (reference sequence). CDR3 residues: CASSPFTRQVNTEAFF. In DNA, the CDR3 is TGTGCCAGCAGCCCATTCACGAGGCAGGTGAACACTGAAGCTTTCTTT.

The chain links TRBV20-1 to TRBJ2-3; D is unclear. CDR1 is DFQATT and CDR2 is SNEGSKA in the germline V gene (reference sequence). Trimming pared 0 bases from V and 6 bases from J, leaving 16 bases between. This CDR3 contains 15 residues. The CDR3 is CSARDDGRGDDTQYF. CDR3 sequence (DNA): TGCAGTGCTAGAGACGACGGACGCGGCGACGATACGCAGTATTTT.

The V gene is TRBV4-1, the J gene TRBJ2-7, with TRBD2 matching 15 bases. The DNA end lines up better with TRBJ2-5; the J call may be wrong. In germline, CDR1 is MGHRA, CDR2 YSYEKL. The CDR3 sequence is 16 residues long. CDR3 loop: CASSNTGLAGGETQYF. CDR3 nucleotide sequence: TGCGCCAGCAGCAACACAGGACTAGCGGGGGGGGAGACCCAGTACTTC.

J is TRBJ2-3 and V is TRBV7-9, with TRBD2 matching over 7 bases. The germline CDR1 and CDR2 sequences are SEHNR and FQNEAQ (reference sequence). The CDR3 has 14 amino acids. J lost 0 bases, V lost 5 bases, and 2 bases had no gene match. This chain's CDR3 is CASSHGGSTDTQYF. In DNA, the CDR3 is TGTGCCAGCAGCCACGGGGGGAGCACAGATACGCAGTATTTT.

The chain has TRBV29-1 and TRBJ1-6; 7 bases are shared with TRBD1. Germline CDR1 is SQVTM and CDR2 is ANQGSEA. J was trimmed by 0 bases and V by 0 bases; bases with no gene match: 11. This CDR3 is 19 amino acids long. The CDR3 here is CSVEDLPRQGSSYNSPLHF. The CDR3 nucleotides are TGCAGCGTTGAAGATCTCCCGAGACAGGGTAGCTCCTATAATTCACCCCTCCACTTT.

This clonotype was detected only a few times. J is TRBJ2-5 and V is TRBV20-1; 13 positions match TRBD2. V dropped 7 bases and J dropped 1; count of bases not matched to a gene: 0. CDR3 length: 13 residues. Looked up from germline, CDR1 is DFQATT and CDR2 is SNEGSKA (reference sequence). CDR3 residues: CSGTSGSQETQYF. DNA of the CDR3: TGCAGTGGGACTAGCGGGAGCCAAGAGACCCAGTACTTC.

Regarding this clonotype: Compared with germline, one end of the junction differs, possibly owing to a read error. The chain couples TRBV19 to TRBJ1-4, with TRBD1 as a possible D gene (6 bases). The germline V gene encodes CDR1 LNHDA and CDR2 SQIVND (reference sequence). The CDR3 has 16 amino acids. The CDR3 DNA reads as TGTGCCAGTAGTCCTCAACAGGGCCCGCCTAAGGAAAAACTGTTTTTT. This encodes CASSPQQGPPKEKLFF.

This clonotype has more than one count but fewer than ten. The J gene is TRBJ2-5, the V gene TRBV5-1; D is unclear. CDR1 is SGHRS and CDR2 is YFSETQ in the germline V gene. The germline V and J ends were trimmed by 0 bases and 2 bases, with 11 bases remaining between them. CDR3 size: 15 residues. The CDR3, as DNA: TGCGCCAGCAGCTTGGCCGAACTACCTCAAGAGACCCAGTACTTC. Protein product: CASSLAELPQETQYF.

This clonotype was seen a few times. CDR3 region: CASSLQVGSTDTQYF. The CDR3 coding sequence is TGTGCCAGCAGTTTACAAGTCGGTAGCACAGATACGCAGTATTTT. The rearrangement joins TRBV27 to TRBJ2-3; D is ambiguous. The V gene lost 2 bases and the J gene lost 0 bases, with 9 bases spanning the gap. Germline CDR1 reads MNHEY; CDR2 reads SMNVEV (reference sequence). CDR3 length equals 15 residues.

This clonotype showed up just a few times. The V gene is TRBV27, the J gene TRBJ1-1, with D maybe TRBD1 (5 bases). CDR1 MNHEY and CDR2 SMNVEV come from the germline V gene (reference sequence). CDR3 size: 15 residues. The V and J ends lost 0 bases and 5 bases respectively, with 13 bases between them. CDR3 coding DNA: TGTGCCAGCAGTTTATCTAACGACAGAAAGACTGAAGCTTTCTTT. Its translation is CASSLSNDRKTEAFF.

This clonotype was found a few times. This chain uses TRBV6-1 with TRBJ2-6, with D possibly being TRBD1 (5 bases). Germline CDR1 and CDR2: MNHNS and SASEGT. V was shortened by 2 bases and J by 4 bases, with 12 bases between the two germline ends. This CDR3 comprises 16 residues. Here the CDR3 reads CASSEKGLRGANVLTF. In DNA, the CDR3 is TGTGCCAGCAGTGAAAAGGGGTTGAGAGGGGCCAACGTCCTGACTTTC.

The count of this clonotype is one. The CDR3 spells CASSRRDSSRVETQFF. Written as DNA, the CDR3 is TGTGCCAGCAGTCGCCGGGACAGTTCCAGGGTGGAGACCCAGTTCTTC. This chain uses TRBV27 with TRBJ2-1; 7 bases are shared with TRBD1. J was trimmed by 13 bases and V by 5 bases; bases with no gene match: 20. Germline V gives CDR1 MNHEY, CDR2 SMNVEV (reference sequence). CDR3 length equals 16 residues.

The J gene is TRBJ2-3, the V gene TRBV10-1, with a weak D call TRBD2 (6 bases). V lost 1 base and J 3 bases, leaving 17 bases between the germline ends. This CDR3 contains 17 residues. Germline values: CDR1 WNHNN, CDR2 SYGVQD (reference sequence). As DNA, the CDR3 is TGCGCCAGCAGTGAGTTGGGAGGCTTAAGAGTTACAGATACGCAGTATTTT. This sequence encodes CASSELGGLRVTDTQYF.